The 21 T cell receptor beta chains below come from one sample, sequenced in a study of CD8 T cells in ankylosing spondylitis. General study findings and limits: Ankylosing spondylitis blood seemed to carry a telltale TCR beta motif made of eight or nine highly homologous variants.

Their specific antigens are unknown. From the 5' RACE reads, TCRdb called clonotypes with MiXCR, one entry per CDR3 protein. The sample shows around 220,000 distinct CDR3 sequences, about 17% of them seen only once. Sequencing was carried out using blood, either unsorted or a sorted T cell fraction (not recorded which). Receptors were obtained from a male donor with ankylosing spondylitis.

This clonotype occurred a few times. This sequence joins TRBV7-3 and TRBJ1-1, with a possible D match to TRBD1 (6 bases). This CDR3 comprises 14 residues. CDR1 is SGHTA and CDR2 is FQGTGA in the germline V gene. The V gene lost 6 bases and the J gene lost 4 bases, with 15 bases spanning the gap. DNA for the CDR3: TGTGCCAGCAGTACAGGGACTACGGGCACTGAAGCTTTCTTT. Translated: CASSTGTTGTEAFF. Together with reference TRBV7-3 and TRBJ1-1, the CDR3 gives the full variable domain: GAGVSQTPSNKVTEKGKYVELRCDPISGHTALYWYRQSLGQGPEFLIYFQGTGAADDSGLPNDRFFAVRPEGSVSTLKIQRTERGDSAVYLCASSTGTTGTEAFFGQGTRLTVV.

This clonotype was counted between two and nine times. The chain joins TRBV20-1 to TRBJ2-1; D uncertain. Germline V gene lookup returns CDR1 DFQATT and CDR2 SNEGSKA (reference sequence). This CDR3 region has 14 residues. The ends were cut back, 1 base at V and 3 bases at J, with 10 bases in the middle. The CDR3 region has the DNA TGCAGTGCTAGAGGAGAGCTTAGCTACAATGAGCAGTTCTTC. As protein: CSARGELSYNEQFF.

This clonotype turned up a few times. The chain joins TRBV5-1 to TRBJ2-7, with TRBD1 matching over 7 bases. The CDR3 contains 14 residues. J was trimmed by 0 bases and V by 5 bases; bases with no gene match: 5. Germline V gene data show CDR1 as SGHRS and CDR2 as YFSETQ. CDR3 nucleotide sequence: TGCGCCAGCAGAGACAGGGACGGCTCCTACGAGCAGTACTTC. Protein: CASRDRDGSYEQYF.

This clonotype was detected a few times. This chain uses TRBV15 with TRBJ2-1; 8 bases are shared with TRBD1. Trimming removed 3 bases from V and 10 bases from J; junction bases left unmatched: 8. From germline, CDR1 is LNHNV and CDR2 YYDKDF (reference sequence). The CDR3 has 14 residues. CDR3 in amino acids: CATSSSGQGWEQFF. CDR3 DNA: TGTGCCACCAGCAGTTCCGGACAGGGATGGGAGCAGTTCTTC. The variable domain in full, completed from reference TRBV15 and TRBJ2-1, reads DAMVIQNPRYQVTQFGKPVTLSCSQTLNHNVMYWYQQKSSQAPKLLFHYYDKDFNNEADTPDNFQSRRPNTSFCFLDIRSPGLGDTAMYLCATSSSGQGWEQFFGPGTRLTVL.

V is TRBV20-1 and J is TRBJ1-2; TRBD1 aligns across 8 bases. The germline CDR1 and CDR2 sequences are DFQATT and SNEGSKA (reference sequence). The CDR3 spans 13 residues. J was trimmed by 2 bases and V by 8 bases; bases with no gene match: 7. CDR3 in amino acids: CSIPDRENYGYTF. CDR3 nucleotides: TGCAGTATTCCGGACAGGGAGAACTATGGCTACACCTTC.

The chain couples TRBV5-1 to TRBJ2-1, with 9 positions matching TRBD2. The ends lost 0 bases at V and 8 bases at J; junction bases unmatched: 6. In germline, CDR1 is SGHRS, CDR2 YFSETQ. The CDR3 sequence is 15 residues long. The CDR3 coding sequence is TGCGCCAGCAGCTTGGTTGGCGGGGGGGCGGATGAGCAGTTCTTC. Residues: CASSLVGGGADEQFF.

This clonotype was counted a few times. The chain joins TRBV7-8 to TRBJ2-7, with D tentatively TRBD2 (6 bases). The CDR3 runs to 15 residues. Germline V lookup: CDR1 SGHVS, CDR2 FQNEAQ. V was pared by 4 bases and J by 4 bases, with 17 bases between. CDR3: CASSYLGWGEYEQYF. The CDR3 DNA follows: TGTGCCAGCAGCTACCTGGGGTGGGGGGAGTACGAGCAGTACTTC. Together with reference TRBV7-8 and TRBJ2-7, the CDR3 gives the full variable domain: GAGVSQSPRYKVAKRGQDVALRCDPISGHVSLFWYQQALGQGPEFLTYFQNEAQLDKSGLPSDRFFAERPEGSVSTLKIQRTQQEDSAVYLCASSYLGWGEYEQYFGPGTRLTVT.

The chain joins TRBV9 to TRBJ2-3; D is undetermined. V lost 3 bases and J 6 bases, leaving 8 bases between the germline ends. The CDR3 spans 12 residues. The germline V gene encodes CDR1 SGDLS and CDR2 YYNGEE. The CDR3 nucleotides are TGTGCCAGCAGCGCCTCCCTGGATACGCAGTATTTT. Protein product: CASSASLDTQYF.

The chain recombines TRBV13 with TRBJ1-2; 8 bases map to TRBD1. CDR3 size: 14 residues. V lost 5 bases and J lost 4; bases outside the gene matches: 6. The germline V gene has CDR1 PRHDT and CDR2 FYEKMQ (reference sequence). The CDR3: CASSTSTGVYGYTF. The CDR3 nucleotides read TGTGCCAGCAGCACATCGACAGGGGTCTATGGCTACACCTTC.

DNA of the CDR3: TGTGCCAGCAGCTTTCTTGGGGGTCCGCTCTCTGGGGCCAACGTCCTGACTTTC. As protein: CASSFLGGPLSGANVLTF. The chain employs TRBV7-3 and TRBJ2-6; D may match TRBD1 or TRBD2 (5 bases each). CDR3 length: 18 amino acids. Trimming stripped 3 bases from V and 0 bases from J, with 15 bases between. Germline loops: CDR1 SGHTA, CDR2 FQGTGA. The full variable domain, its missing parts supplied by reference TRBV7-3 and TRBJ2-6, is GAGVSQTPSNKVTEKGKYVELRCDPISGHTALYWYRQSLGQGPEFLIYFQGTGAADDSGLPNDRFFAVRPEGSVSTLKIQRTERGDSAVYLCASSFLGGPLSGANVLTFGAGSRLTVL.

This clonotype was picked up a small number of times. The chain has TRBV29-1 and TRBJ2-1, with 15 positions matching TRBD2. The CDR3 contains 18 residues. Germline CDR1 reads SQVTM; CDR2 reads ANQGSEA. The V segment lost 3 bases and the J segment 1 base; nucleotides outside the gene matches: 7. CDR3 DNA: TGCAGCGTTGACGGACTAGCGGGAGGGGAAAAATCCTACAATGAGCAGTTCTTC. Amino acids: CSVDGLAGGEKSYNEQFF.

The chain employs TRBV4-1 and TRBJ2-7; D is tentatively TRBD1 or TRBD2 (6 bases each). The germline gives CDR1 MGHRA, CDR2 YSYEKL. V was shortened by 0 bases and J by 9 bases, with 9 bases between the two germline ends. The CDR3 runs to 12 residues. In DNA form, the CDR3 reads TGCGCCAGCAGCCAAGAGGGGGGCGTGCAGTACTTC. Translating it yields CASSQEGGVQYF.

This chain connects TRBV7-9 to TRBJ2-7; 7 bases are shared with TRBD2. J lost 4 bases, V lost 5 bases, and 14 bases had no gene match. Germline CDR1 reads SEHNR; CDR2 reads FQNEAQ (reference sequence). The CDR3 totals 16 residues. The CDR3 DNA is TGTGCCAGCAGCATTAGTGAAGGGCTAGCGGTTTACGAGCAGTACTTC. Amino acid sequence: CASSISEGLAVYEQYF.

The chain links TRBV27 to TRBJ1-2; 7 bases match TRBD1. From germline, CDR1 is MNHEY and CDR2 SMNVEV (reference sequence). The trim removed 6 bases at V and 2 bases at J, leaving 6 bases unmatched. The length of the CDR3 is 14 residues. CDR3 region: CASRPLQGNYGYTF. The CDR3 nucleotides read TGTGCCAGCAGACCCCTACAGGGGAACTATGGCTACACCTTC.

V gene TRBV9 combines with J gene TRBJ2-5, with no clear D. V lost 4 bases and J lost 4, with 17 bases in between. CDR3 length: 15 residues. Germline assignment: CDR1 SGDLS and CDR2 YYNGEE. The CDR3 coding sequence is TGTGCCAGCAGCCCCAGTGGACGGATGGGAGAGACCCAGTACTTC. Translation gives CASSPSGRMGETQYF.

This clonotype appeared a few times. The chain carries TRBV7-6 and TRBJ1-1; 8 nucleotides align to TRBD1. The V and J ends lost 3 bases and 5 bases, in that order; junction bases with no gene match: 11. Germline V CDR1 and CDR2: SGHVS, FNYEAQ. This CDR3 is built from 16 residues. CDR3 protein: CASSFGQGGERTEAFF. The CDR3, as DNA: TGTGCCAGCAGCTTCGGACAGGGCGGCGAAAGGACTGAAGCTTTCTTT.

This clonotype was seen repeatedly, ten times or more. J is TRBJ1-1 and V is TRBV27; the D is unclear. The CDR3 extends over 13 amino acids. Germline loops: CDR1 MNHEY, CDR2 SMNVEV (reference sequence). Trimming stripped 3 bases from V and 3 bases from J, with 8 bases between. The CDR3 loop reads CASSFTPDTEAFF. Here the CDR3 DNA reads TGTGCCAGCAGTTTCACCCCCGACACTGAAGCTTTCTTT.

The CDR3 DNA reads as TGCAGTGCCATCCTCGCGGGAGGGCCCCACACCGGGGAGCTGTTTTTT. It encodes CSAILAGGPHTGELFF. V gene TRBV20-1 combines with J gene TRBJ2-2, with 9 bases aligning to TRBD2. Germline CDR1 is DFQATT and CDR2 is SNEGSKA (reference sequence). V gave up 6 bases and J gave up 3 bases; unmatched junction bases: 11. This CDR3 is 16 amino acids long.

This chain connects TRBV29-1 to TRBJ2-1, with 7 positions matching TRBD2. The junction had 5 bases not matched to a gene; V was cut back by 4 bases and J by 8 bases. This CDR3 has 12 amino acids. Germline V lookup: CDR1 SQVTM, CDR2 ANQGSEA. CDR3 sequence (DNA): TGCAGCGTTGCAATTACTAGCGATGAGCAGTTCTTC. Protein product: CSVAITSDEQFF.

This clonotype has only a few counts. This clone may be a read error of a much larger clone one base away. V is TRBV11-2 and J is TRBJ2-7, with D unclear. The V gene lost 5 bases and the J gene lost 3 bases, with 2 bases spanning the gap. The CDR3 consists of 10 residues. CDR1 is SGHAT and CDR2 is FQNNGV in the germline V gene. The CDR3 nucleotides read TGTGCCAGCAGCGACTACGAGCAGTACTTC. Residues: CASSDYEQYF.

The chain couples TRBV29-1 to TRBJ1-1; D gene unclear. This CDR3 contains 11 residues. CDR1 SQVTM and CDR2 ANQGSEA come from the germline V gene. The V end lost 7 bases, the J end lost 3 bases, and 9 bases lay between the germline ends. CDR3 nucleotide sequence: TGCAGCGCCGAGAGGGACACTGAAGCTTTCTTT. This translates into CSAERDTEAFF.